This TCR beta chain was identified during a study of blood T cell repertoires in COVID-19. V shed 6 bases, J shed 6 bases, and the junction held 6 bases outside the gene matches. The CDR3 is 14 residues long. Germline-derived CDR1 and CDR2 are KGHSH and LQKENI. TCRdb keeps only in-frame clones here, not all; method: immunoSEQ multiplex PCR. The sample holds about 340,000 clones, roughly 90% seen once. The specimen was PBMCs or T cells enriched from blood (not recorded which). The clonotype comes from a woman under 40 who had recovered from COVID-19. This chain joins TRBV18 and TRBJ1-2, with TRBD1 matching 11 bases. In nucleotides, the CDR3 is TGTGCCAGCTCGGACGGGACAGGGGGAAATGGCTACACCTTC. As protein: CASSDGTGGNGYTF.